Each of the 18 T cell receptor beta chains below was sequenced from the same sample in a study of blood T cell repertoires in COVID-19. Profiled with immunoSEQ multiplex PCR; TCRdb holds only in-frame clones, not every one. The repertoire holds 49,000 or so clones, 70% to 90% seen once, with under 40% in the top ten. Sequenced sample: peripheral blood. Every receptor here comes from a woman over 75 with COVID-19, enrolled during active disease.

The chain links TRBV7-9 to TRBJ1-1; 10 bases line up with TRBD1. The CDR3 is 14 residues long. V gave up 5 bases and J gave up 3 bases; unmatched junction bases: 3. Per the germline V gene, CDR1 is SEHNR and CDR2 is FQNEAQ (reference sequence). CDR3 bases: TGTGCCAGCAGCCCTGGACAGGGGGACACTGAAGCTTTCTTT. Protein sequence: CASSPGQGDTEAFF.

In its sample, this clone was seen once. The rearrangement uses TRBV11-1 and TRBJ2-1; 7 bases are a match to TRBD2. The length of the CDR3 is 16 residues. The junction had 14 bases not matched to a gene; V was cut back by 5 bases and J by 7 bases. Germline CDR1 reads SGHAT; CDR2 reads FQDESV (reference sequence). Written as DNA, the CDR3 is TGTGCCAGCAGCCCACAGGTGGCAGCGGGGTGGAATGAGCAGTTCTTC. It specifies CASSPQVAAGWNEQFF.

This clone has just a few counts. This CDR3 is also generated by other DNA sequences in the sample. The rearrangement links TRBV5-1 to TRBJ2-5; D is possibly TRBD2 (7 bases). Trimming shortened V by 0 bases and J by 3 bases, and 12 bases separated the two germline ends. The CDR3 totals 15 residues. Germline lookup yields CDR1 SGHRS and CDR2 YFSETQ. Here the CDR3 reads CASSLGGGRKETQYF. The CDR3 nucleotides read TGCGCCAGCAGCTTGGGCGGGGGCAGGAAAGAGACCCAGTACTTC.

The CDR3 region is CASSLKAGRFDQPQHF. The CDR3 DNA sequence: TGTGCCAGCAGCTTAAAGGCAGGGAGGTTTGATCAGCCCCAGCATTTT. This chain joins TRBV7-3 and TRBJ1-5; TRBD1 might be the D (5 bases). From germline, CDR1 is SGHTA and CDR2 FQGTGA. The CDR3 is 16 amino acids. The V and J ends lost 1 base and 5 bases respectively, with 15 bases between them.

As DNA, the CDR3 is TGTGCCAGCAGCCCCGGAGGCGGCTCCTACGAGCAGTACTTC. Translated: CASSPGGGSYEQYF. The V and J genes are TRBV7-9 and TRBJ2-7, with a possible D match to TRBD2 (5 bases). From germline, CDR1 is SEHNR and CDR2 FQNEAQ (reference sequence). V gave up 5 bases and J gave up 0 bases, with 11 bases separating them. The CDR3 runs 14 residues. The whole variable domain, filled in from reference TRBV7-9 and TRBJ2-7, reads DTGVSQNPRHKITKRGQNVTFRCDPISEHNRLYWYRQTLGQGPEFLTYFQNEAQLEKSRLLSDRFSAERPKGSFSTLEIQRTEQGDSAMYLCASSPGGGSYEQYFGPGTRLTVT.

This rearrangement joins TRBV6-2 or TRBV6-3 to TRBJ1-2; 7 nucleotides agree with TRBD1. With 0 bases clipped from V and 0 bases from J, the junction kept 10 bases outside the gene matches. CDR1 and CDR2 (germline): MNHEY, SVGEGT. This CDR3 spans 18 amino acids. The CDR3: CASSYSKDRRSPNYGYTF. CDR3 in DNA: TGTGCCAGCAGTTACTCGAAGGACAGGAGGTCCCCTAACTATGGCTACACCTTC.

The gene calls are TRBV11-3 and TRBJ2-7, with unresolved D. Trimming took off 0 bases at V and 5 bases at J, with 5 bases between the two ends. CDR1 and CDR2 (germline): SGHNT, YENEEA. CDR3 length: 12 residues. The CDR3 nucleotides read TGTGCCAGCAGCTTAGATGGCAACGAGCAGTACTTC. As protein: CASSLDGNEQYF.

The V and J genes are TRBV27 and TRBJ2-2, with no clear D. V shed 5 bases and J shed 1 base, with 8 bases lying between them. The CDR3 has 14 amino acids. Germline lookup yields CDR1 MNHEY and CDR2 SMNVEV (reference sequence). The CDR3 sequence: CASSRRQNTGELFF. The CDR3 nucleotides are TGTGCCAGCAGTCGCCGACAGAACACCGGGGAGCTGTTTTTT.

The rearrangement uses TRBV12-5 and TRBJ1-5, with 7 nucleotides matching TRBD1. The CDR3 runs 14 residues. The V gene's germline CDR1 is LGHNT and CDR2 FRNRAP. V gave up 6 bases and J gave up 4 bases; unmatched junction bases: 6. CDR3 in DNA: TGTGCTAGTGGCCGCAACAGGGGAAATCAGCCCCAGCATTTT. Residues: CASGRNRGNQPQHF.

The rearrangement joins TRBV27 to TRBJ2-5; 8 nucleotides agree with TRBD1. The germline gives CDR1 MNHEY, CDR2 SMNVEV (reference sequence). The V segment lost 5 bases and the J segment 6 bases; nucleotides outside the gene matches: 17. CDR3 length equals 17 residues. CDR3 amino acids: CASSPQVTGVGPQTQYF. The CDR3 nucleotides are TGTGCCAGCAGTCCTCAAGTGACAGGGGTTGGCCCCCAGACCCAGTACTTC.

The rearrangement uses TRBV7-9 and TRBJ1-1; TRBD1 matches 7 bases. V was pared by 1 base and J by 5 bases, with 1 base of the junction left unmatched. The CDR3 length is 13 residues. Germline assignment: CDR1 SEHNR and CDR2 FQNEAQ (reference sequence). CDR3 sequence reads: CASSLGTGTEAFF. The DNA of the CDR3 is TGTGCCAGCAGCTTAGGGACAGGAACTGAAGCTTTCTTT.

In its sample, this clone was seen a few times. The chain carries TRBV7-2 and TRBJ1-5; the match to TRBD1 covers 9 bases. This CDR3 is built from 15 residues. CDR1 is SGHTA and CDR2 is FQGNSA in the germline V gene. The J segment lost 1 base and the V segment lost 7 bases, leaving 5 bases of the junction unmatched. The CDR3 loop is CASNTGGASNQPQHF. The CDR3 nucleotides read TGTGCCAGCAACACAGGGGGCGCAAGCAATCAGCCCCAGCATTTT. Combining the CDR3 with reference TRBV7-2 and TRBJ1-5 gives the whole variable domain GAGVSQSPSNKVTEKGKDVELRCDPISGHTALYWYRQSLGQGLEFLIYFQGNSAPDKSGLPSDRFSAERTGGSVSTLTIQRTQQEDSAVYLCASNTGGASNQPQHFGDGTRLSIL.

V gene TRBV3-1 (or the pseudogene TRBV3-2) combines with J gene TRBJ2-7; 7 nucleotides line up with TRBD2. CDR1 is LGHDT, CDR2 YNNKEL, per germline (reference sequence). CDR3 length: 13 residues. Trimming cost V 6 bases and J 2 bases; bases outside gene matches: 4. The CDR3 DNA sequence: TGTGCCAGCAGTCAGCGGGATGCCTACGAGCAGTACTTC. Residues: CASSQRDAYEQYF.

The chain employs TRBV28 and TRBJ2-1; perhaps TRBD2 as D (6 bases). This CDR3 spans 17 amino acids. Per the germline V gene, CDR1 is MDHEN and CDR2 is SYDVKM. Trimming cost V 7 bases and J 0 bases, with 19 bases left between them. The DNA for the CDR3 is TGTGCCAGCACTTCCTCCGGGACTCCGAGCTCCTACAATGAGCAGTTCTTC. It encodes CASTSSGTPSSYNEQFF.

The gene calls are TRBV5-1 and TRBJ2-1; maybe TRBD2 (5 bases). CDR1 is SGHRS and CDR2 is YFSETQ in the germline V gene. Trimming took off 0 bases at V and 0 bases at J, with 7 bases between the two ends. The CDR3 covers 15 residues. For the CDR3, the DNA is TGCGCCAGCAGCTTGGCGGGATTCTCCTACAATGAGCAGTTCTTC. Its protein product is CASSLAGFSYNEQFF.

The CDR3 here is CASSLSSTEGQPQHF. For the CDR3, the DNA is TGTGCCAGCAGTTTATCGTCGACCGAGGGTCAGCCCCAGCATTTT. V gene TRBV27 combines with J gene TRBJ1-5, with D unresolved. The CDR3 sequence is 15 residues long. Germline V gives CDR1 MNHEY, CDR2 SMNVEV (reference sequence). Trimming took off 0 bases at V and 6 bases at J, with 12 bases between the two ends.

The gene calls are TRBV29-1 and TRBJ1-2, with TRBD1 matching over 7 bases. Germline CDR1 SQVTM, CDR2 ANQGSEA. The CDR3 spans 12 residues. The V segment lost 6 bases and the J segment 4 bases; nucleotides outside the gene matches: 5. The CDR3 protein is CSVRTGVYGYTF. The CDR3 region has the DNA TGCAGCGTCCGGACAGGCGTCTATGGCTACACCTTC. The full variable domain, in which reference TRBV29-1 and TRBJ1-2 provide the parts outside the CDR3, is SAVISQKPSRDICQRGTSLTIQCQVDSQVTMMFWYRQQPGQSLTLIATANQGSEATYESGFVIDKFPISRPNLTFSTLTVSNMSPEDSSIYLCSVRTGVYGYTFGSGTRLTVV.

On this clone: The same CDR3 is also encoded by other DNA sequences in this sample. The CDR3 sequence: CATSDPGQGNTGELFF. In nucleotides, the CDR3 is TGTGCCACCAGTGACCCGGGACAGGGGAACACCGGGGAGCTGTTTTTT. This chain connects TRBV24-1 to TRBJ2-2; 9 nucleotides align to TRBD1. Looked up from germline, CDR1 is KGHDR and CDR2 is SFDVKD. The V gene end was trimmed by 4 bases and the J gene end by 1 base; junction bases not matched to a gene: 3. This CDR3 has 16 amino acids.